Following are 21 T cell receptor beta chains from one sample sequenced in a study of blood T cell repertoires in COVID-19. The repertoire was sequenced with immunoSEQ multiplex PCR; TCRdb's copy has only in-frame clones and lacks some. Of 200,000 to 250,000 clones listed, around 82% were seen once; the top ten hold less than 4%. Sequenced input: peripheral blood. The receptors come from a woman of 80 years or more with acute or convalescent COVID-19.

The chain combines TRBV12-3 or TRBV12-4 with TRBJ1-5; tentatively, D is TRBD1 (6 bases). The CDR3 has 13 residues. Trimming removed 6 bases from V and 4 bases from J, with 10 bases in between. CDR3 amino acids: CASSTDSNQPQHF. In DNA, the CDR3 is TGTGCCAGCAGCACGGACAGTAATCAGCCCCAGCATTTT.

The chain combines TRBV18 with TRBJ2-7, with no clear D. V shed 3 bases and J shed 4 bases, with 7 bases lying between them. The CDR3 is 12 amino acids. Per germline, CDR1 KGHSH and CDR2 LQKENI. In DNA form, the CDR3 reads TGTGCCAGCTCACCCCAGTCATACGAGCAGTACTTC. Its translation is CASSPQSYEQYF.

The chain joins TRBV18 to TRBJ2-7; D is unclear. The CDR3 loop spans 13 amino acids. V lost 3 bases and J 3 bases, leaving 9 bases between the germline ends. Germline CDR1 KGHSH, CDR2 LQKENI. CDR3 sequence (DNA): TGTGCCAGCTCACCGGCCGCCAGCTACGAGCAGTACTTC. Its translation is CASSPAASYEQYF.

The V gene is TRBV29-1, the J gene TRBJ1-1, with 8 positions matching TRBD1. Germline V CDR1 and CDR2: SQVTM, ANQGSEA. The CDR3 loop spans 14 amino acids. J was trimmed by 3 bases and V by 7 bases; bases with no gene match: 10. Written as DNA, the CDR3 is TGCAGCGCCAGTCAGGGGGCGCAGGACACTGAAGCTTTCTTT. This gives the protein CSASQGAQDTEAFF.

CDR3 protein: CASRSNSNQPQHF. Written as DNA, the CDR3 is TGTGCCAGTAGGTCTAATAGCAATCAGCCCCAGCATTTT. V and J are TRBV19 and TRBJ1-5, with D hard to call. Germline CDR1 reads LNHDA; CDR2 reads SQIVND (reference sequence). There are 13 residues in the CDR3. The V gene lost 6 bases and the J gene lost 0 bases, with 6 bases spanning the gap.

The chain links TRBV10-2 to TRBJ2-1; 11 bases fit TRBD2. The germline CDR1 and CDR2 sequences are WSHSY and SAAADI. The CDR3 runs to 14 residues. The V and J ends lost 3 bases and 8 bases, in that order; junction bases with no gene match: 3. The CDR3 DNA sequence: TGCGCCAGCAGTGATAGCGGGGGGGAGGATGAGCAGTTCTTC. Translation gives CASSDSGGEDEQFF.

Comment on this clone: The sample has other DNA sequences that encode this CDR3 too. CDR3 region: CASSDSGRGGYTF. CDR3 sequence (DNA): TGTGCCAGCAGTGATTCTGGGAGGGGAGGCTACACCTTC. This sequence joins TRBV2 and TRBJ1-2, with D possibly matching TRBD1 (5 bases). The CDR3 loop spans 13 amino acids. Between the trimmed V and J ends, which lost 3 bases and 8 bases, there was a span of 13 bases. From germline, CDR1 is SNHLY and CDR2 FYNNEI.

The rearrangement links TRBV20-1 to TRBJ1-1; TRBD1 agrees at 10 bases. This CDR3 region has 13 residues. In germline, CDR1 is DFQATT, CDR2 SNEGSKA (reference sequence). J gave up 8 bases and V 3 bases, and 6 bases lay outside the gene matches. The CDR3 region has the DNA TGCAGTGCTAGTGATGACAGGGGGCTGGAAGCTTTCTTT. It translates to CSASDDRGLEAFF.

CDR3 sequence (DNA): TGCAGCGCCTTCAGGGGAACGAACACCGGGGAGCTGTTTTTT. It codes for CSAFRGTNTGELFF. The chain recombines TRBV29-1 with TRBJ2-2; tentatively, D is TRBD1 (6 bases). Trimming pared 7 bases from V and 0 bases from J, leaving 12 bases between. Germline CDR1 reads SQVTM; CDR2 reads ANQGSEA. The CDR3 totals 14 residues.

The chain is built from TRBV19 and TRBJ1-1, with TRBD1 as a possible D gene (6 bases). Looked up from germline, CDR1 is LNHDA and CDR2 is SQIVND (reference sequence). Trimming stripped 6 bases from V and 4 bases from J, with 12 bases between. The CDR3 totals 13 residues. This CDR3 is CASREQGVTEAFF. DNA of the CDR3: TGTGCCAGTAGGGAACAGGGAGTCACTGAAGCTTTCTTT.

The chain joins TRBV29-1 to TRBJ1-5; D may be TRBD1 (6 bases). The CDR3 is 14 residues long. V shed 6 bases and J shed 2 bases, with 14 bases lying between them. Germline CDR1 SQVTM, CDR2 ANQGSEA. CDR3 in amino acids: CSVVAGDGNQPQHF. The CDR3, as DNA: TGCAGCGTCGTTGCAGGGGACGGCAATCAGCCCCAGCATTTT.

This rearrangement joins TRBV2 to TRBJ1-4, with D possibly matching TRBD1 (6 bases). V was pared by 2 bases and J by 5 bases, with 15 bases between. CDR3 length: 16 amino acids. The germline gives CDR1 SNHLY, CDR2 FYNNEI. The CDR3 is CASSELGAGLNEKLFF. The CDR3 DNA reads as TGTGCCAGCAGTGAACTGGGGGCAGGCTTAAATGAAAAACTGTTTTTT.

This clone was seen only a few times. The chain is built from TRBV4-1 and TRBJ2-2; 7 bases align to TRBD2. The germline V gene encodes CDR1 MGHRA and CDR2 YSYEKL. This CDR3 region has 19 residues. Trimming took 0 bases from V and 7 from J; bases not matched to a gene: 17. As DNA, the CDR3 is TGCGCCAGCAGCCAAGATCGTCCGGGACTATTTTCCCGCATCGGGGAGCTGTTTTTT. It yields the protein CASSQDRPGLFSRIGELFF.

This clone was seen more than once but under ten times. The rearrangement joins TRBV19 to TRBJ2-5; 12 nucleotides match TRBD1. CDR1 and CDR2 (germline): LNHDA, SQIVND (reference sequence). The junction had 5 bases not matched to a gene; V was cut back by 1 base and J by 5 bases. The CDR3 is made up of 16 amino acids. For the CDR3, the DNA is TGTGCCAGTAGTATAGGAGGGACAGGGGGCGCGGAGACCCAGTACTTC. Residues: CASSIGGTGGAETQYF.

The rearrangement uses TRBV27 and TRBJ1-2; TRBD1 agrees at 9 bases. Trimming at V came to 5 bases and at J to 8 bases, leaving 6 bases not matched to a gene. Germline values: CDR1 MNHEY, CDR2 SMNVEV (reference sequence). The CDR3 loop spans 13 amino acids. The CDR3 is CASSPTGGLGYTF. The CDR3 coding sequence is TGTGCCAGCAGTCCAACAGGGGGCTTAGGCTACACCTTC.

The gene calls are TRBV9 and TRBJ1-2; D might be TRBD1 (6 bases). Looked up from germline, CDR1 is SGDLS and CDR2 is YYNGEE. The CDR3 runs to 12 residues. V was shortened by 1 base and J by 8 bases, with 9 bases between the two germline ends. The CDR3 region is CASSVSQGGYTF. CDR3 DNA: TGTGCCAGCAGCGTATCCCAGGGGGGCTACACCTTC.

The V gene is TRBV5-1, the J gene TRBJ1-3; 10 nucleotides align to TRBD1. Germline V lookup: CDR1 SGHRS, CDR2 YFSETQ. The junction had 4 bases not matched to a gene; V was cut back by 5 bases and J by 2 bases. The CDR3 is made up of 15 amino acids. In DNA, the CDR3 is TGCGCCAGCAGAATAGGACAGGGGGCTGGAAACACCATATATTTT. This sequence encodes CASRIGQGAGNTIYF.

The genes are TRBV7-3 and TRBJ2-3; 10 positions match TRBD2. Germline V gives CDR1 SGHTA, CDR2 FQGTGA. This CDR3 region has 16 residues. Trimming cost V 5 bases and J 5 bases; bases outside gene matches: 10. Here the CDR3 reads CASSLVSGGARDTQYF. CDR3 in DNA: TGTGCCAGCAGCCTAGTAAGCGGGGGGGCCAGAGATACGCAGTATTTT. Variable domain in full (rest from reference TRBV7-3 and TRBJ2-3): GAGVSQTPSNKVTEKGKYVELRCDPISGHTALYWYRQSLGQGPEFLIYFQGTGAADDSGLPNDRFFAVRPEGSVSTLKIQRTERGDSAVYLCASSLVSGGARDTQYFGPGTRLTVL.

Only a few counts were recorded for this clone. This chain connects TRBV7-2 to TRBJ2-5; 10 nucleotides match TRBD2. The CDR3 extends over 16 amino acids. After removal of 5 bases from V and 1 base from J, the junction contained 7 bases not matched to a gene. Germline V gene sequence: CDR1 SGHTA, CDR2 FQGNSA. The CDR3 region has the DNA TGTGCCAGCAGCCCTAGAAGACTAGCGGGCCAAGAGACCCAGTACTTC. It translates to CASSPRRLAGQETQYF. Full variable domain (rest looked up from reference TRBV7-2 and TRBJ2-5): GAGVSQSPSNKVTEKGKDVELRCDPISGHTALYWYRQSLGQGLEFLIYFQGNSAPDKSGLPSDRFSAERTGGSVSTLTIQRTQQEDSAVYLCASSPRRLAGQETQYFGPGTRLLVL.

V usage is TRBV2 and J usage is TRBJ1-2, with D maybe TRBD1 (5 bases). This CDR3 spans 14 amino acids. The V and J ends lost 7 bases and 4 bases respectively, with 16 bases between them. Germline V gene sequence: CDR1 SNHLY, CDR2 FYNNEI. The DNA for the CDR3 is TGTGCCAGCATTCCGCGACTAGACAGCTATGGCTACACCTTC. This translates into CASIPRLDSYGYTF.

The gene calls are TRBV6-1 and TRBJ1-2; 8 positions match TRBD1. J was trimmed by 6 bases and V by 3 bases; bases with no gene match: 6. Per the germline V gene, CDR1 is MNHNS and CDR2 is SASEGT. CDR3 length: 14 residues. The CDR3 region has the DNA TGTGCCAGCAGTGATTCGACAGGGGTCAATGGCTACACCTTC. This encodes CASSDSTGVNGYTF.